This T cell receptor beta chain derives from a study of Tregs in tolerant kidney transplant recipients. Thawed PBMCs were FACS-sorted into unstimulated CD4+CD25+CD127- regulatory T cells, CD4+CD25- non-regulatory cells, CD4 and CD8 cells. The assay was immunoSEQ multiplex PCR, and TCRdb's table has in-frame clones only and misses some. Of roughly 250,000 clones detected, about 80% appear once; the ten largest clones hold less than 0.75%. V lost 5 bases to trimming and J lost 8 bases, with 15 bases between them. Germline CDR1 is LNHDA and CDR2 is SQIVND (reference sequence). This CDR3 is built from 14 residues.

What was sequenced was CD4+ T cells from blood. The source is a human donor in good health. The chain links TRBV19 to TRBJ1-4; D ambiguous. CDR3 bases: TGTGCCAGTAGTTTGGAACCGGAAGAGGAAAAACTGTTTTTT. Amino acids: CASSLEPEEEKLFF.